One sample yielded the 16 T cell receptor beta chains listed below, sequenced in a study of blood T cell repertoires in COVID-19 (dated by TCRdb to 2018 to 2020). Library preparation used the immunoSEQ multiplex PCR assay. TCRdb took this table from immuneACCESS and kept in-frame rearrangements with V and J called. Such tables lack part of the clones; where checked against another copy, unresolved V genes explain under half of the gap, and the rest is unexplained. Across this sample there are approximately 110,000 clones, with approximately 70% seen only once. The ten largest clones capture about 0.85% of the sample. Sequencing was performed on peripheral blood. These receptor sequences come from a human donor with acute or convalescent COVID-19. The donor label of this sample is uncertain.

The chain combines TRBV7-3 with TRBJ2-3, with 8 bases that match TRBD1. CDR1 SGHTA and CDR2 FQGTGA come from the germline V gene. The CDR3 totals 17 residues. V trimming: 0 bases; J trimming: 4 bases; junction bases outside the gene matches: 9. The DNA of the CDR3 is TGTGCCAGCAGCTTAACGCTACCAGGGGGCGGTTCAGATACGCAGTATTTT. Translation gives CASSLTLPGGGSDTQYF.

The chain has TRBV4-2 and TRBJ1-2; D is uncertain. CDR3 size: 13 residues. Germline lookup yields CDR1 LGHNA and CDR2 YNFKEQ. Trimming took off 0 bases at V and 4 bases at J, with 6 bases between the two ends. CDR3 nucleotides: TGTGCCAGCAGCCAAGACCCTACCTATGGCTACACCTTC. Its translation: CASSQDPTYGYTF.

The J gene is TRBJ1-2, the V gene TRBV18; 8 nucleotides line up with TRBD1. The germline CDR1 and CDR2 sequences are KGHSH and LQKENI. Trimming cost V 3 bases and J 8 bases; bases outside gene matches: 8. CDR3 length: 14 residues. The CDR3 DNA is TGTGCCAGCTCACCCTCCGGACAGGGCGGCGGCTACACCTTC. Translated, it gives CASSPSGQGGGYTF.

This clone was found once. This chain connects TRBV10-3 to TRBJ2-5; 8 bases are shared with TRBD2. Germline V gene lookup returns CDR1 ENHRY and CDR2 SYGVKD. Trimming removed 2 bases from V and 5 bases from J; junction bases left unmatched: 1. This CDR3 region has 13 residues. CDR3 in DNA: TGTGCCATCAGTGAGCGGGGGGGGGAGACCCAGTACTTC. It encodes CAISERGGETQYF.

CDR3 sequence reads: CASSLGTGINEKLFF. As DNA, the CDR3 is TGTGCCAGCAGCTTAGGGACAGGAATTAATGAAAAACTGTTTTTT. The chain joins TRBV7-9 to TRBJ1-4, with 7 nucleotides matching TRBD1. From germline, CDR1 is SEHNR and CDR2 FQNEAQ (reference sequence). V lost 1 base to trimming and J lost 4 bases; unmatched junction nucleotides: 3. The CDR3 extends over 15 amino acids.

In its sample, this clone was seen a few times. The gene calls are TRBV2 and TRBJ2-1, with a possible D match to TRBD2 (6 bases). Looked up from germline, CDR1 is SNHLY and CDR2 is FYNNEI. The V end was cut by 6 bases, the J end by 5 bases, with 20 bases between. The CDR3 extends over 16 amino acids. The CDR3 protein is CASRSTLAFTDNEQFF. The CDR3 DNA reads as TGTGCCAGCAGGTCCACACTAGCATTCACCGACAATGAGCAGTTCTTC.

The J gene is TRBJ2-2, the V gene TRBV28; TRBD2 aligns across 7 bases. The CDR3 spans 16 residues. V lost 5 bases to trimming and J lost 0 bases; unmatched junction nucleotides: 6. Germline CDR1 reads MDHEN; CDR2 reads SYDVKM. CDR3 in amino acids: CASSGGLVANTGELFF. In DNA, the CDR3 is TGTGCCAGCAGTGGTGGACTAGTCGCGAACACCGGGGAGCTGTTTTTT.

The chain has TRBV7-8 and TRBJ1-5; no definite D call. The CDR3 runs 13 residues. The germline V gene has CDR1 SGHVS and CDR2 FQNEAQ. With 1 base removed from V and 9 bases from J, the gap between germline ends came to 10 bases. The CDR3 loop reads CASSLEREGPQHF. CDR3 coding DNA: TGTGCCAGCAGCTTAGAACGGGAAGGGCCCCAGCATTTT. The full variable domain, its missing parts supplied by reference TRBV7-8 and TRBJ1-5, is GAGVSQSPRYKVAKRGQDVALRCDPISGHVSLFWYQQALGQGPEFLTYFQNEAQLDKSGLPSDRFFAERPEGSVSTLKIQRTQQEDSAVYLCASSLEREGPQHFGDGTRLSIL.

In this sample, this clone turned up once. The V call is TRBV30, the J call TRBJ2-5, with 10 bases lining up with TRBD2. Germline CDR1 and CDR2: GTSNPN and SVGIG (reference sequence). The CDR3 spans 15 residues. V lost 4 bases to trimming and J lost 5 bases; unmatched junction nucleotides: 10. CDR3 amino acids: CAWNSPGLALETQYF. The CDR3 region has the DNA TGTGCCTGGAATTCGCCGGGACTAGCGCTTGAGACCCAGTACTTC. The full variable domain, its missing parts supplied by reference TRBV30 and TRBJ2-5, is SQTIHQWPATLVQPVGSPLSLECTVEGTSNPNLYWYRQAAGRGLQLLFYSVGIGQISSEVPQNLSASRPQDRQFILSSKKLLLSDSGFYLCAWNSPGLALETQYFGPGTRLLVL.

The V and J genes are TRBV2 and TRBJ2-5; TRBD2 agrees at 7 bases. The CDR3 extends over 14 amino acids. The germline V gene has CDR1 SNHLY and CDR2 FYNNEI. Trimming removed 6 bases from V and 7 bases from J; junction bases left unmatched: 11. The CDR3 DNA follows: TGTGCCAGCAGGTGGGGGGGGGACCGGTCGACCCAGTACTTC. Translating it yields CASRWGGDRSTQYF.

The CDR3 protein is CASSESPGGLIEKLFF. As DNA, the CDR3 is TGTGCCAGCAGTGAAAGCCCGGGGGGTTTGATTGAAAAACTGTTTTTT. The chain recombines TRBV6-1 with TRBJ1-4, with D perhaps matching TRBD1 (5 bases). The CDR3 is 16 amino acids. With 2 bases removed from V and 7 bases from J, the gap between germline ends came to 17 bases. Germline V gene sequence: CDR1 MNHNS, CDR2 SASEGT.

The V call is TRBV27, the J call TRBJ1-6, with 8 bases matching TRBD1. The CDR3 has 15 amino acids. V was clipped by 5 bases and J by 7 bases; unmatched bases: 7. CDR1 and CDR2 from the germline V gene are MNHEY and SMNVEV (reference sequence). The CDR3 bases are TGTGCCAGCAGTGCAGGACAGGGTATCAATTCACCCCTCCACTTT. Amino acid sequence: CASSAGQGINSPLHF.

This sequence joins TRBV6-5 and TRBJ1-1; D is uncertain. CDR3 length equals 14 residues. Trimming pared 7 bases from V and 4 bases from J, leaving 16 bases between. In germline, CDR1 is MNHEY, CDR2 SVGAGI. The CDR3 protein is CASTAKRGTTEAFF. CDR3 nucleotide sequence: TGTGCCAGCACCGCGAAGCGGGGAACCACTGAAGCTTTCTTT.

This clone was seen only once. V gene TRBV19 combines with J gene TRBJ1-2, with TRBD1 matching 7 bases. Germline-derived CDR1 and CDR2 are LNHDA and SQIVND (reference sequence). V lost 0 bases to trimming and J lost 7 bases; unmatched junction nucleotides: 5. This CDR3 is 14 amino acids long. The CDR3 is CASSIDSRGSGYTF. The CDR3 nucleotides read TGTGCCAGTAGTATAGATTCCAGGGGGTCTGGCTACACCTTC.

This clone was seen a single time. This sequence joins TRBV30 and TRBJ1-5; D remains ambiguous. CDR3 size: 13 residues. CDR1 GTSNPN and CDR2 SVGIG come from the germline V gene (reference sequence). V was cut by 2 bases and J by 2 bases, with 7 bases left in between. CDR3 sequence (DNA): TGTGCCTGGAGTTACAGTGGCAATCAGCCCCAGCATTTT. Residues: CAWSYSGNQPQHF.

This rearrangement joins TRBV7-9 to TRBJ2-1; 10 bases are shared with TRBD2. This CDR3 is 16 amino acids long. Per germline, CDR1 SEHNR and CDR2 FQNEAQ (reference sequence). J lost 6 bases, V lost 3 bases, and 8 bases had no gene match. The DNA of the CDR3 is TGTGCCAGCAGCTTTGTTCCGGGACTAGCGCCCAATGAGCAGTTCTTC. Translating it yields CASSFVPGLAPNEQFF.